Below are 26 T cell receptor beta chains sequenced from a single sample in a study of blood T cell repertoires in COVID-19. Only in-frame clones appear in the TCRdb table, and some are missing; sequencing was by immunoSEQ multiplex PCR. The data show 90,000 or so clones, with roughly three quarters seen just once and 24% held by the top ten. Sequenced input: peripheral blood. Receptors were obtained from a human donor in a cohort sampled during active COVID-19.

CDR3 in DNA: TGTGCCAGCAGCTTGGACAGGGCGGGCGATACGCAGTATTTT. This codes for CASSLDRAGDTQYF. The chain joins TRBV11-1 to TRBJ2-3; TRBD1 matches at 8 bases. Germline V gene data show CDR1 as SGHAT and CDR2 as FQDESV (reference sequence). The V and J ends lost 3 bases and 6 bases, in that order; junction bases with no gene match: 5. The CDR3 has 14 residues.

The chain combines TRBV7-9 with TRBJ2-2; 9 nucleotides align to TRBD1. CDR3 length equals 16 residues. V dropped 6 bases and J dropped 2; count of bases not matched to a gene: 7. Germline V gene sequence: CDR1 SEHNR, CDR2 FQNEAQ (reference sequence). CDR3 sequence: CASSLSGQGNTGELFF. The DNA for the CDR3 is TGTGCCAGCAGTCTTTCGGGACAGGGCAACACCGGGGAGCTGTTTTTT.

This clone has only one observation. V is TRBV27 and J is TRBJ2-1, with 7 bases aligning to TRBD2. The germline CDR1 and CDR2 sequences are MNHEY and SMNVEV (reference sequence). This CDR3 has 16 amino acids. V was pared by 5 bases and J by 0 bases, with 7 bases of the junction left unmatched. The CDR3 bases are TGTGCCAGCAGTCCCAGCGCGGGAGACTCCTACAATGAGCAGTTCTTC. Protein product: CASSPSAGDSYNEQFF.

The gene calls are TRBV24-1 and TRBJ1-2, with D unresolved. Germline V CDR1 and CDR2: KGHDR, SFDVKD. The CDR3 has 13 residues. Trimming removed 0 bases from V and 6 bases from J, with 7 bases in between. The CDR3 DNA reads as TGTGCCACCAGTGATTTGCTAGGTGATGGCTACACCTTC. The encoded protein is CATSDLLGDGYTF.

This CDR3 reads CASSYLFDNEQFF. In DNA form, the CDR3 reads TGTGCCAGCAGTTATCTATTTGACAATGAGCAGTTCTTC. V gene TRBV6-5 combines with J gene TRBJ2-1; D is undetermined. Germline CDR1 and CDR2: MNHEY and SVGAGI. The CDR3 runs to 13 residues. V lost 3 bases to trimming and J lost 5 bases, with 8 bases between them.

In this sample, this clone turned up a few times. The CDR3 reads CASSHWGPGLAGSEQFF. The CDR3 region has the DNA TGCGCCAGCAGCCATTGGGGCCCGGGACTAGCGGGTTCTGAGCAGTTCTTC. The chain recombines TRBV4-3 with TRBJ2-1; 12 positions match TRBD2. This CDR3 spans 17 amino acids. V shed 3 bases, J shed 9 bases, and the junction held 12 bases outside the gene matches. Germline lookup yields CDR1 LGHNA and CDR2 YSLEER.

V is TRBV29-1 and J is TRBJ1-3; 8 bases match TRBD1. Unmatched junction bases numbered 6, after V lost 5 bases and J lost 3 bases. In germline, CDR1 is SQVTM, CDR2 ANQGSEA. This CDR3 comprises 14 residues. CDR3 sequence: CSVKTGGGGNTIYF. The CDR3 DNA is TGCAGCGTTAAAACAGGGGGAGGTGGAAACACCATATATTTT.

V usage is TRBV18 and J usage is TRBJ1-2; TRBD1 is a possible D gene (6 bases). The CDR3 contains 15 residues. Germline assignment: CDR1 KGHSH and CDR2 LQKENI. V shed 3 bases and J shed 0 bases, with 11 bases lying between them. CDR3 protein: CASSPTGGANYGYTF. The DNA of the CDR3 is TGTGCCAGCTCACCGACTGGGGGCGCTAACTATGGCTACACCTTC.

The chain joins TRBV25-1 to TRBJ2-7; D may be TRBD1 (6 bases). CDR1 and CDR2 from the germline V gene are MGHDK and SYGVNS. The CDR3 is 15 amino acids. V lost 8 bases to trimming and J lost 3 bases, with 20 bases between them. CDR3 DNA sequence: TGTGCCAGCCGCCGAGGGGGAAATGAGGGCTACGAGCAGTACTTC. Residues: CASRRGGNEGYEQYF.

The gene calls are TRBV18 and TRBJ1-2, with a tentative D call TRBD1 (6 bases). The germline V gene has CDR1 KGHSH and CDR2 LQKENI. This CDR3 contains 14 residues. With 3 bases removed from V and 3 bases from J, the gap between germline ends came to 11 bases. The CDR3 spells CASSPGTQDYGYTF. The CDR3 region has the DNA TGTGCCAGCTCACCGGGGACACAGGACTATGGCTACACCTTC.

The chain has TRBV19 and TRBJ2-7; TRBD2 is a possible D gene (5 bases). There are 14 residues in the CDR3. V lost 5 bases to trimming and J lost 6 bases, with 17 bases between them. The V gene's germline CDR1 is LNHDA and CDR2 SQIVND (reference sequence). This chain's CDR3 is CASSPYTAGGEQYF. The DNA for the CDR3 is TGTGCCAGTAGTCCCTACACGGCCGGAGGCGAGCAGTACTTC.

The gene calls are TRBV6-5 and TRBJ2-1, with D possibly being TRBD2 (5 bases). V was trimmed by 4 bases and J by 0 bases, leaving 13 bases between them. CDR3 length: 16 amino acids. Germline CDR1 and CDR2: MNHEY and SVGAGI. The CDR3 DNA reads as TGTGCCAGCAGTTCAGCGGAGCGGAGCTCCTACAATGAGCAGTTCTTC. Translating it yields CASSSAERSSYNEQFF.

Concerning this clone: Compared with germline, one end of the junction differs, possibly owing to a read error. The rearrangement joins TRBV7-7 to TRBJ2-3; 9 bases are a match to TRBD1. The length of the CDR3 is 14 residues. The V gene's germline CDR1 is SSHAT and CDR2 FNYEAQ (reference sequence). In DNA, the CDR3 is TGTGCTAGCAGCTTAGGGACAGGGCTGGATACGCAGTATTTT. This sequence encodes CASSLGTGLDTQYF.

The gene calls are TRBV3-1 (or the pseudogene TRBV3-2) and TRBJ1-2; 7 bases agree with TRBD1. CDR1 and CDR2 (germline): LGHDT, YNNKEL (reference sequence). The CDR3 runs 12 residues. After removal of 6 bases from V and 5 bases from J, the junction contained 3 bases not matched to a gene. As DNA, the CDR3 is TGTGCCAGCAGTCCGGGACAGTATGGCTACACCTTC. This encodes CASSPGQYGYTF.

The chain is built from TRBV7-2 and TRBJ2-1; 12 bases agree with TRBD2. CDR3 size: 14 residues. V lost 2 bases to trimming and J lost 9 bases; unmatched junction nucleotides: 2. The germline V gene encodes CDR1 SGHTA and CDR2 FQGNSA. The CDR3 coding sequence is TGTGCCAGCAGCTTAATACTAGCGGGAGGTGAGCAGTTCTTC. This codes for CASSLILAGGEQFF.

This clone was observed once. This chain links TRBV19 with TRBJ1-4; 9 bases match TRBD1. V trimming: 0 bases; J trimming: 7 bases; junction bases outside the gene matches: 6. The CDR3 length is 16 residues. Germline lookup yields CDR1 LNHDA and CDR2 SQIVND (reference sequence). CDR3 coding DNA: TGTGCCAGTAGTATAGATCTCTGGACAGGGGCTGAAAAACTGTTTTTT. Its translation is CASSIDLWTGAEKLFF.

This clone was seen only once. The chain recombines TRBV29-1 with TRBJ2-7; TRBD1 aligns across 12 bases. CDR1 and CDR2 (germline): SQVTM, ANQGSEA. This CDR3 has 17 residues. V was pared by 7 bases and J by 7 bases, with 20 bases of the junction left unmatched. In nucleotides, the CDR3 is TGCAGCGGTAAAGACAGGGACAGGGGGCGAGACTCGAGAGAGCAGTACTTC. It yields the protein CSGKDRDRGRDSREQYF.

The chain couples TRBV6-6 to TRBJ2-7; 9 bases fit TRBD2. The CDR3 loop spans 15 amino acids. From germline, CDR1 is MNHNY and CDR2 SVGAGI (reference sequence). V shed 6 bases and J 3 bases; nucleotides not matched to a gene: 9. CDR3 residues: CASRLISGSVYEQYF. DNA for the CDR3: TGTGCCAGCAGATTAATTAGCGGGAGCGTCTACGAGCAGTACTTC.

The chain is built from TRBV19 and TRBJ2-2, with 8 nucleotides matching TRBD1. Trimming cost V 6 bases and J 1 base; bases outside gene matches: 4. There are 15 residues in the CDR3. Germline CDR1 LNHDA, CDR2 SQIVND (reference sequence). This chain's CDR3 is CASRPGQVNTGELFF. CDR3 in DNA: TGTGCCAGTAGACCGGGACAGGTGAACACCGGGGAGCTGTTTTTT.

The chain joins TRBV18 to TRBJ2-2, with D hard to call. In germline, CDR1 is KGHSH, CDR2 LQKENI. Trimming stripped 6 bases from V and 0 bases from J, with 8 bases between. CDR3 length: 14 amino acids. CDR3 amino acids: CASSHPPNTGELFF. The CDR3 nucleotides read TGTGCCAGCTCCCATCCCCCGAACACCGGGGAGCTGTTTTTT. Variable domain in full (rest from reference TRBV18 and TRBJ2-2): NAGVMQNPRHLVRRRGQEARLRCSPMKGHSHVYWYRQLPEEGLKFMVYLQKENIIDESGMPKERFSAEFPKEGPSILRIQQVVRGDSAAYFCASSHPPNTGELFFGEGSRLTVL.

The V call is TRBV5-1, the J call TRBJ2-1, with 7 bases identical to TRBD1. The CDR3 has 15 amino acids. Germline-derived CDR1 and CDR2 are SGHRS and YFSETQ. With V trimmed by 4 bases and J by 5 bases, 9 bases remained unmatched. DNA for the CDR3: TGCGCCAGCAGCGAGGGGGCAACCGAACACAATGAGCAGTTCTTC. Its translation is CASSEGATEHNEQFF.

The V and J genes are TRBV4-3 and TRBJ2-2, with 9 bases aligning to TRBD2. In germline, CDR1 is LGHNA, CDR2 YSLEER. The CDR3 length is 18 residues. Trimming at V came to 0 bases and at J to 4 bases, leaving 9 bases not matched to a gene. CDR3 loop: CASSQDPWLAGRTGELFF. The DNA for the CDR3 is TGCGCCAGCAGCCAAGATCCGTGGCTAGCGGGACGCACCGGGGAGCTGTTTTTT.

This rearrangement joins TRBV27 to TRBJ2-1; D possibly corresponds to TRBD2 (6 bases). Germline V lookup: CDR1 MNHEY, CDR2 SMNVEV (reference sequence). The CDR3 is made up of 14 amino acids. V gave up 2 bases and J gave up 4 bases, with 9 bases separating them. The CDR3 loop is CASSLRAGYNEQFF. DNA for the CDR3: TGTGCCAGCAGTTTACGGGCGGGATACAATGAGCAGTTCTTC.

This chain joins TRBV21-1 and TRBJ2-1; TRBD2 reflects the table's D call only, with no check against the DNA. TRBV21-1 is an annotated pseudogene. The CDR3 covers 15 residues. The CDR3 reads CASSKALSGVHEQFF. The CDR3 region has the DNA TGTGCCAGCAGCAAAGCGCTTTCGGGGGTCCATGAGCAGTTCTTC.

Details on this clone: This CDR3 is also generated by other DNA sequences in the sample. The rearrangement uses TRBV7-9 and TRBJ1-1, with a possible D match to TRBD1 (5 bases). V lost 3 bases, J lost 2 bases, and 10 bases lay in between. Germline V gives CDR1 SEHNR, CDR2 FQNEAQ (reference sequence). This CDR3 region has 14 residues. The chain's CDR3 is CASSLGQGNTEAFF. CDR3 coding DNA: TGTGCCAGCAGCTTGGGCCAGGGCAACACTGAAGCTTTCTTT.

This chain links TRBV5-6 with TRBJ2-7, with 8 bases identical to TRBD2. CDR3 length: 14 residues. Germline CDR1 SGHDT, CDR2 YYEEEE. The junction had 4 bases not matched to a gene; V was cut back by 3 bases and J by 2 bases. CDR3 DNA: TGTGCCAGCAGCTCTAGCGGGCAAACCTACGAGCAGTACTTC. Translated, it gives CASSSSGQTYEQYF. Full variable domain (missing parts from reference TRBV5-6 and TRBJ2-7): DAGVTQSPTHLIKTRGQQVTLRCSPKSGHDTVSWYQQALGQGPQFIFQYYEEEERQRGNFPDRFSGHQFPNYSSELNVNALLLGDSALYLCASSSSGQTYEQYFGPGTRLTVT.